These 22 T cell receptor beta chains were all obtained from the same sample, sequenced in a study of shared clonotypes between healthy human individuals. The data were produced by immunoSEQ multiplex PCR, yet TCRdb's version contains in-frame clones alone and is incomplete. The sample comprises roughly 2.1 million clones, about 93% of which are singletons, and over 1.5% rests with the top ten. Naive CD8 cells lacked CD45RO and underwent positive selection for CCR7, leaving out terminally differentiated effector memory CD45RA+ cells. Sequenced sample: naive CD8+ T cells from PBMCs. Receptors originate from a man younger than 35 in good health. Some clones in this sample may be carry-over from other donors' samples.

Comments on this clone: Other DNA sequences from this sample encode an identical CDR3 as well. V gene TRBV28 combines with J gene TRBJ2-7; D is ambiguous. V was cut by 5 bases and J by 4 bases, with 3 bases left in between. CDR1 and CDR2 (germline): MDHEN, SYDVKM. The CDR3 length is 10 residues. The CDR3 DNA reads as TGTGCCAGCAGTGCTTACGAGCAGTACTTC. This sequence encodes CASSAYEQYF.

The chain is built from TRBV7-2 and TRBJ1-4; possible D gene TRBD1, 5 bases. The CDR3 length is 17 residues. Germline CDR1 is SGHTA and CDR2 is FQGNSA. V dropped 5 bases and J dropped 4 bases, with 20 bases sitting between them. CDR3 nucleotides: TGTGCCAGCAGCCCTTACAGGAACCTCTGGAGTAATGAAAAACTGTTTTTT. It encodes CASSPYRNLWSNEKLFF.

In DNA, the CDR3 is TGTGCCAGCAGTGAGGAACCCCGGGACTCAAGTTCACCCCTCCACTTT. It codes for CASSEEPRDSSSPLHF. The chain recombines TRBV2 with TRBJ1-6, with D tentatively TRBD1 (5 bases). The germline CDR1 and CDR2 sequences are SNHLY and FYNNEI. The CDR3 runs to 16 residues. V lost 3 bases to trimming and J lost 9 bases, with 18 bases between them.

The chain recombines TRBV5-6 with TRBJ1-1, with unresolved D. From germline, CDR1 is SGHDT and CDR2 YYEEEE. This CDR3 has 12 residues. Trimming left V 9 bases short and J 1 base short, with 10 bases between. The CDR3 nucleotides read TGTGCCACCAGTCTGGGGAACACTGAAGCTTTCTTT. This gives the protein CATSLGNTEAFF.

In DNA, the CDR3 is TGTGCCAGCAAGGGACAGGGGCCTTACTATGGCTACACCTTC. Amino acid sequence: CASKGQGPYYGYTF. The V call is TRBV9, the J call TRBJ1-2, with 10 positions matching TRBD1. Germline V lookup: CDR1 SGDLS, CDR2 YYNGEE. J gave up 3 bases and V 6 bases, and 5 bases lay outside the gene matches. The CDR3 runs to 14 residues.

V gene TRBV4-2 combines with J gene TRBJ2-7; 10 bases agree with TRBD2. The CDR3 covers 16 residues. Germline CDR1 and CDR2: LGHNA and YNFKEQ. With V trimmed by 3 bases and J by 3 bases, 8 bases remained unmatched. This chain's CDR3 is CASSHISGLANYEQYF. As DNA, the CDR3 is TGTGCCAGCAGCCATATTTCGGGACTAGCGAACTACGAGCAGTACTTC.

Points on this clone: This sample also contains other DNA sequences that code for the same CDR3. The chain joins TRBV7-2 to TRBJ2-1, with D unresolved. With 1 base removed from V and 3 bases from J, the gap between germline ends came to 4 bases. Per the germline V gene, CDR1 is SGHTA and CDR2 is FQGNSA. The CDR3 length is 13 residues. CDR3 bases: TGTGCCAGCAGCTTAGTTGGCTACAATGAGCAGTTCTTC. As protein: CASSLVGYNEQFF.

The chain links TRBV6-4 to TRBJ1-5; no clear D gene. The length of the CDR3 is 14 residues. Looked up from germline, CDR1 is MRHNA and CDR2 is SNTAGT. The V and J ends lost 0 bases and 3 bases respectively, with 6 bases between them. The CDR3 DNA follows: TGTGCCAGCAGTGACTCGAGGTTCAATCAGCCCCAGCATTTT. The encoded protein is CASSDSRFNQPQHF.

V and J are TRBV9 and TRBJ2-7; the match to TRBD2 covers 11 bases. Per germline, CDR1 SGDLS and CDR2 YYNGEE. The CDR3 runs 13 residues. The ends lost 3 bases at V and 6 bases at J; junction bases unmatched: 2. The CDR3 is CASSDGLAGEQYF. CDR3 nucleotide sequence: TGTGCCAGCAGCGATGGACTAGCGGGCGAGCAGTACTTC.

The chain is built from TRBV19 and TRBJ1-1; D is uncertain. CDR1 and CDR2 from the germline V gene are LNHDA and SQIVND (reference sequence). With 3 bases removed from V and 1 base from J, the gap between germline ends came to 6 bases. The CDR3 has 13 residues. CDR3 nucleotide sequence: TGTGCCAGTAGTATGATCAGGAACACTGAAGCTTTCTTT. Translation: CASSMIRNTEAFF.

The CDR3 region has the DNA TGTGCCAGCAGCGGCCGGGACAGGTTCCCCGGGGAGCTGTTTTTT. It codes for CASSGRDRFPGELFF. This sequence joins TRBV11-2 and TRBJ2-2; 8 bases map to TRBD1. The CDR3 spans 15 residues. V shed 5 bases and J 6 bases; nucleotides not matched to a gene: 8. From germline, CDR1 is SGHAT and CDR2 FQNNGV.

V is TRBV4-3 and J is TRBJ2-1, with 15 nucleotides matching TRBD2. The germline V gene encodes CDR1 LGHNA and CDR2 YSLEER. With 4 bases clipped from V and 0 bases from J, the junction kept 4 bases outside the gene matches. CDR3 length: 18 residues. The CDR3 spells CASSPGLAGGFSYNEQFF. CDR3 nucleotides: TGCGCCAGCAGCCCGGGACTAGCGGGAGGTTTCTCCTACAATGAGCAGTTCTTC.

V usage is TRBV27 and J usage is TRBJ2-2; D uncertain. This CDR3 is built from 12 residues. Germline CDR1 and CDR2: MNHEY and SMNVEV (reference sequence). V lost 3 bases and J 7 bases, leaving 6 bases between the germline ends. CDR3 region: CASSFRSGELFF. The CDR3 nucleotides read TGTGCCAGCAGTTTCCGGAGCGGGGAGCTGTTTTTT.

This rearrangement joins TRBV7-9 to TRBJ2-7; possibly TRBD1 for D (6 bases). Trimming shortened V by 5 bases and J by 4 bases, and 15 bases separated the two germline ends. Germline V lookup: CDR1 SEHNR, CDR2 FQNEAQ (reference sequence). The CDR3 covers 14 residues. The DNA for the CDR3 is TGTGCCAGCAGCCAACGACAGGATCCTTACGAGCAGTACTTC. Amino acids: CASSQRQDPYEQYF.

The gene calls are TRBV5-6 and TRBJ2-7; 7 bases map to TRBD2. Germline CDR1 reads SGHDT; CDR2 reads YYEEEE. This CDR3 has 14 amino acids. Trimming removed 4 bases from V and 2 bases from J; junction bases left unmatched: 6. The CDR3 reads CASSQGLKTYEQYF. The CDR3 nucleotides are TGTGCCAGCAGCCAGGGACTAAAGACCTACGAGCAGTACTTC.

The chain combines TRBV7-9 with TRBJ1-2; 7 bases fit TRBD1. Trimming at V came to 5 bases and at J to 6 bases, leaving 6 bases not matched to a gene. The CDR3 consists of 13 residues. Germline V gene lookup returns CDR1 SEHNR and CDR2 FQNEAQ (reference sequence). The CDR3 spells CASSRDRVDGYTF. The CDR3 DNA reads TGTGCCAGCAGCCGTGACAGGGTGGATGGCTACACCTTC. Looking up the rest from reference TRBV7-9 and TRBJ1-2 gives the full variable domain: DTGVSQNPRHKITKRGQNVTFRCDPISEHNRLYWYRQTLGQGPEFLTYFQNEAQLEKSRLLSDRFSAERPKGSFSTLEIQRTEQGDSAMYLCASSRDRVDGYTFGSGTRLTVV.

This chain connects TRBV27 to TRBJ1-2, with TRBD1 as a possible D gene (5 bases). Trimming took 8 bases from V and 4 from J, leaving 14 bases between them. This CDR3 region has 13 residues. The germline V gene has CDR1 MNHEY and CDR2 SMNVEV (reference sequence). The DNA of the CDR3 is TGTGCCAGCGGCTTTACCGGGGCCTATGGCTACACCTTC. As protein: CASGFTGAYGYTF.

This clone was picked up one time. The CDR3 nucleotides read TGTGCCAGCAGCTTGCCGGGGGAGGCCTCCTACGAGCAGTACTTC. Protein: CASSLPGEASYEQYF. The chain joins TRBV5-4 to TRBJ2-7; tentatively, D is TRBD2 (6 bases). Trimming took 1 base from V and 0 from J, leaving 11 bases between them. CDR3 length equals 15 residues. Germline CDR1 SGHNT, CDR2 YYREEE (reference sequence).

J is TRBJ2-1 and V is TRBV10-3, with 8 bases fitting TRBD1. Germline V gene data show CDR1 as ENHRY and CDR2 as SYGVKD. This CDR3 is 17 amino acids long. V shed 0 bases and J 0 bases; nucleotides not matched to a gene: 4. The CDR3 DNA reads TGTGCCATCAGTGAGTCGGGGACAGGTCTCTCCTACAATGAGCAGTTCTTC. It encodes CAISESGTGLSYNEQFF.

This clone appeared a single time. The chain employs TRBV4-1 and TRBJ2-3, with D perhaps TRBD2 (5 bases). Germline CDR1 MGHRA, CDR2 YSYEKL. The length of the CDR3 is 15 residues. V dropped 3 bases and J dropped 5 bases, with 15 bases sitting between them. CDR3 sequence (DNA): TGCGCCAGCAGCCAGATGCCGGGAATAAAAGATACGCAGTATTTT. Protein product: CASSQMPGIKDTQYF.

V is TRBV5-6 and J is TRBJ1-5, with TRBD1 as a possible D gene (5 bases). Trimming took off 5 bases at V and 6 bases at J, with 15 bases between the two ends. The CDR3 sequence is 14 residues long. Germline CDR1 is SGHDT and CDR2 is YYEEEE. CDR3 DNA: TGTGCCAGCAGTATCACGGGGAGGGGTCAGCCCCAGCATTTT. Translation gives CASSITGRGQPQHF.

The chain carries TRBV29-1 and TRBJ2-2, with D hard to call. With 6 bases removed from V and 3 bases from J, the gap between germline ends came to 5 bases. The CDR3 is 11 residues long. From germline, CDR1 is SQVTM and CDR2 ANQGSEA. CDR3 residues: CSVAYTGELFF. The CDR3 bases are TGCAGCGTCGCCTACACCGGGGAGCTGTTTTTT.